Below are 18 T cell receptor beta chains sequenced from a single sample in a study of beta chain features in type 1 diabetes. The authors reverse transcribed all of the isolated RNA, so sequencing captured expressed TCRB transcripts. Method: immunoSEQ multiplex PCR; TCRdb's copy keeps in-frame clones and lacks some. The sample comprises hundreds of thousands of clones, about 14% of which are singletons, and more than 0.02% rests with the top ten. The specimen sequenced was naive CD4+ T cells from blood. The receptors originated from a woman aged 40 to 55 in good health.

Details on this clone: At the DNA level, this CDR3 is encoded by other sequences in the same sample as well. The gene calls are TRBV6-5 and TRBJ1-5, with 10 bases identical to TRBD1. V shed 5 bases, J shed 6 bases, and the junction held 1 base outside the gene matches. CDR1 and CDR2 from the germline V gene are MNHEY and SVGAGI. The CDR3 length is 13 residues. The CDR3 bases are TGTGCCAGCAGTCGGACAGGGGGTCAGCCCCAGCATTTT. Translation: CASSRTGGQPQHF.

This clone came up a few times. The rearrangement joins TRBV6-5 to TRBJ2-7; D not certain. The CDR3 runs to 14 residues. Germline V gene data show CDR1 as MNHEY and CDR2 as SVGAGI. The CDR3 sequence: CVTYGRSASYEQYF. CDR3 nucleotides: TGTGTAACCTATGGAAGGAGCGCCTCATACGAGCAGTACTTC.

This clone showed up just a few times. V is TRBV5-6 and J is TRBJ2-7; the match to TRBD1 covers 10 bases. V lost 4 bases, J lost 5 bases, and 15 bases stayed unmatched. Germline V gene sequence: CDR1 SGHDT, CDR2 YYEEEE. This CDR3 has 17 residues. In DNA, the CDR3 is TGTGCCAGCAGCCGAGGCCTCGACAGGGGGCTAACCAACGAGCAGTACTTC. The encoded protein is CASSRGLDRGLTNEQYF.

The chain employs TRBV14 and TRBJ2-1; D is uncertain. Germline-derived CDR1 and CDR2 are SGHDN and FVKESK. The CDR3 has 14 amino acids. V was pared by 5 bases and J by 4 bases, with 12 bases between. In DNA, the CDR3 is TGTGCCAGCAGCTCTTGGAGTTCTTACAATGAGCAGTTCTTC. Protein: CASSSWSSYNEQFF.

The chain recombines TRBV14 with TRBJ1-2, with 9 bases lining up with TRBD1. This CDR3 contains 15 residues. V lost 4 bases to trimming and J lost 3 bases; unmatched junction nucleotides: 6. CDR1 is SGHDN, CDR2 FVKESK, per germline. CDR3 bases: TGTGCCAGCAGCCTCAGGACAGGGGATTACTATGGCTACACCTTC. This gives the protein CASSLRTGDYYGYTF.

This clone has a handful of counts. V and J are TRBV7-9 and TRBJ1-2; 10 bases fit TRBD1. Germline V gene sequence: CDR1 SEHNR, CDR2 FQNEAQ (reference sequence). This CDR3 has 14 amino acids. V was pared by 1 base and J by 7 bases, with 3 bases of the junction left unmatched. The CDR3 DNA follows: TGTGCCAGCAGCTTAGGGGACAGGGGTGTTGGCTACACCTTC. It specifies CASSLGDRGVGYTF.

This clone was counted once. This chain uses TRBV7-9 with TRBJ2-5; 10 positions agree with TRBD2. In germline, CDR1 is SEHNR, CDR2 FQNEAQ (reference sequence). The CDR3 consists of 15 residues. V shed 3 bases, J shed 5 bases, and the junction held 6 bases outside the gene matches. Here the CDR3 reads CASSFGASGGETQYF. DNA of the CDR3: TGTGCCAGCAGCTTTGGCGCTAGCGGGGGTGAGACCCAGTACTTC.

Comment on this clone: Other DNA sequences in the sample encode the same CDR3. The V call is TRBV19, the J call TRBJ2-7; a possible D gene is TRBD2 (5 bases). Germline lookup yields CDR1 LNHDA and CDR2 SQIVND (reference sequence). The ends were cut back, 1 base at V and 3 bases at J, with 7 bases in the middle. The CDR3 spans 13 residues. CDR3 DNA: TGTGCCAGTAGTATAGGAGAGGGCTACGAGCAGTACTTC. Amino acid sequence: CASSIGEGYEQYF.

The J gene is TRBJ1-6, the V gene TRBV7-2, with TRBD1 as a possible D gene (6 bases). V was trimmed by 2 bases and J by 6 bases, leaving 11 bases between them. This CDR3 has 15 amino acids. Germline CDR1 is SGHTA and CDR2 is FQGNSA. This CDR3 reads CASSLPGQINSPLHF. The CDR3 bases are TGTGCCAGCAGCTTACCCGGACAGATTAATTCACCCCTCCACTTT.

The chain links TRBV5-6 to TRBJ2-2; 7 nucleotides match TRBD1. Germline CDR1 is SGHDT and CDR2 is YYEEEE. The CDR3 spans 15 residues. With V trimmed by 1 base and J by 6 bases, 6 bases remained unmatched. The CDR3 DNA follows: TGTGCCAGCAGCTTGAACGACAGGGCCCCCGGGGAGCTGTTTTTT. This translates into CASSLNDRAPGELFF. Using reference TRBV5-6 and TRBJ2-2 for the parts outside the CDR3, the full variable domain is DAGVTQSPTHLIKTRGQQVTLRCSPKSGHDTVSWYQQALGQGPQFIFQYYEEEERQRGNFPDRFSGHQFPNYSSELNVNALLLGDSALYLCASSLNDRAPGELFFGEGSRLTVL.

Here the CDR3 DNA reads TGCGCCAGCAGCCAGACGGGACAGGACCGAGGCGAGCAGTACTTC. Translated: CASSQTGQDRGEQYF. The chain carries TRBV4-1 and TRBJ2-7; 8 nucleotides line up with TRBD1. Trimming cost V 3 bases and J 6 bases; bases outside gene matches: 10. The CDR3 covers 15 residues. Per the germline V gene, CDR1 is MGHRA and CDR2 is YSYEKL.

In its sample, this clone was seen a few times. This rearrangement joins TRBV5-1 to TRBJ2-1, with 8 bases fitting TRBD1. Germline lookup yields CDR1 SGHRS and CDR2 YFSETQ. J was trimmed by 10 bases and V by 0 bases; bases with no gene match: 0. This CDR3 contains 12 residues. The CDR3 DNA follows: TGCGCCAGCAGCTTGGGGGACAGGGAGCAGTTCTTC. It specifies CASSLGDREQFF.

The J gene is TRBJ2-1, the V gene TRBV10-1, with 7 bases lining up with TRBD2. The germline gives CDR1 WNHNN, CDR2 SYGVQD (reference sequence). Unmatched junction bases numbered 5, after V lost 0 bases and J lost 3 bases. The CDR3 runs 16 residues. As DNA, the CDR3 is TGCGCCAGCAGTGAGTCGGTGGGGGGGTTCTACAATGAGCAGTTCTTC. This encodes CASSESVGGFYNEQFF.

Concerning this clone: Its ends do not fully match the called genes, so a read error is possible. The genes are TRBV14 and TRBJ2-7, with D possibly TRBD2 on 6 matching bases. The CDR3 covers 13 residues. CDR1 is SGHDN and CDR2 is FVKESK in the germline V gene. The CDR3 DNA sequence: TGTGCCAGCAGCCAAGTTTCCGGGACGAGGAGGGACTTC. Its translation: CASSQVSGTRRDF.

This rearrangement joins TRBV7-2 to TRBJ2-7; TRBD1 aligns across 9 bases. The germline V gene encodes CDR1 SGHTA and CDR2 FQGNSA. The J segment lost 6 bases and the V segment lost 4 bases, leaving 4 bases of the junction unmatched. The CDR3 is 13 residues long. CDR3 loop: CASSYGQGSEQYF. The CDR3 nucleotides are TGTGCCAGCAGCTATGGACAGGGGAGCGAGCAGTACTTC.

There are a few counts of this clone. The rearrangement uses TRBV6-6 and TRBJ1-2; D remains ambiguous. With 2 bases removed from V and 6 bases from J, the gap between germline ends came to 13 bases. Germline assignment: CDR1 MNHNY and CDR2 SVGAGI (reference sequence). This CDR3 has 14 residues. The CDR3 loop reads CASSYPRSLDGYTF. In DNA form, the CDR3 reads TGTGCCAGCAGTTACCCGAGGAGCCTCGATGGCTACACCTTC.

The rearrangement joins TRBV28 to TRBJ2-7; a weak D match, TRBD1 (5 bases). The V gene lost 7 bases and the J gene lost 5 bases, with 12 bases spanning the gap. This CDR3 spans 12 amino acids. CDR1 MDHEN and CDR2 SYDVKM come from the germline V gene. Written as DNA, the CDR3 is TGTGCCAGCACCGTTAAGGGGAACGAGCAGTACTTC. This translates into CASTVKGNEQYF.

This clone was picked up a small number of times. The V gene is TRBV7-8, the J gene TRBJ2-3; tentatively, D is TRBD2 (6 bases). The germline V and J ends were trimmed by 3 bases and 4 bases, with 14 bases remaining between them. The CDR3 is 15 amino acids. Germline V gives CDR1 SGHVS, CDR2 FQNEAQ. The CDR3 loop reads CASSFRLDTADTQYF. The CDR3 nucleotides read TGTGCCAGCAGCTTCCGACTAGACACGGCAGATACGCAGTATTTT.